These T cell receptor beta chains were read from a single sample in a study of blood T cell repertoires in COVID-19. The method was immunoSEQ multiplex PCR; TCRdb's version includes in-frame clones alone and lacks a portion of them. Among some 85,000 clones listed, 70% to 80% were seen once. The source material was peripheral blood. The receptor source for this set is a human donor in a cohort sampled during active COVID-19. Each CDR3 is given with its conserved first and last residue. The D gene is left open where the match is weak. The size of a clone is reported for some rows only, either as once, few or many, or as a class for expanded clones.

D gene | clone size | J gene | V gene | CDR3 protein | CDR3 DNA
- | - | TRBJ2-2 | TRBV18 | CASSPDSLGELFF | TGTGCCAGCTCACCGGACAGCCTCGGGGAGCTGTTTTTT
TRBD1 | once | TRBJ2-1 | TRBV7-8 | CASSSWTGGNEQFF | TGTGCCAGCAGCTCATGGACAGGGGGGAATGAGCAGTTCTTC
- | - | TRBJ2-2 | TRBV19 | CASHQSGVQLELFF | TGTGCCTCCCACCAGTCCGGAGTCCAGCTCGAGCTGTTTTTT
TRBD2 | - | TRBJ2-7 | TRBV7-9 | CASSFLRGEQYF | TGTGCCAGCAGCTTTTTGCGGGGGGAGCAGTACTTC
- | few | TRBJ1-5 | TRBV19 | CASSIAGGGNQPQHF | TGTGCCAGTAGTATAGCGGGCGGGGGTAATCAGCCCCAGCATTTT
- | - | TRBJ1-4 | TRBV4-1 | CASSQEGQGYEKLFF | TGCGCCAGCAGCCAAGAGGGCCAGGGCTATGAAAAACTGTTTTTT
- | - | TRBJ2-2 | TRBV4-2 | CASSQFGLAGGDTGELFF | TGTGCCAGCAGCCAATTTGGTCTAGCAGGAGGGGACACCGGGGAGCTGTTTTTT
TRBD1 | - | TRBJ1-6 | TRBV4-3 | CASSQDGQGVSPLHF | TGCGCCAGCAGCCAAGATGGACAGGGGGTTTCACCCCTCCACTTT
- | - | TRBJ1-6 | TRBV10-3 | CAIRAGVSYNSPLHF | TGTGCCATCAGGGCAGGGGTGTCCTATAATTCACCCCTCCACTTT
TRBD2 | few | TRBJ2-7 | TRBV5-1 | CASRPGTSGTSSYEQYF | TGCGCCAGCAGGCCCGGGACTAGCGGGACTTCGTCCTACGAGCAGTACTTC
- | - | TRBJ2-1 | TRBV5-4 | CASSLGLQRSYNEQFF | TGTGCCAGCAGCTTGGGGCTTCAACGCTCCTACAATGAGCAGTTCTTC
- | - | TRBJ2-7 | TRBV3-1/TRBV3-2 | CASSQDRISEQYF | TGTGCCAGCAGCCAAGATAGAATAAGCGAGCAGTACTTC
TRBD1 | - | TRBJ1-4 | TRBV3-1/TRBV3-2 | CASRRAGGNYNEKLFF | TGTGCCAGCAGACGGGCAGGGGGCAACTATAATGAAAAACTGTTTTTT
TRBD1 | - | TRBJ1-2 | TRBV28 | CASSLLGTDYGYTF | TGTGCCAGCAGTTTATTGGGGACAGACTATGGCTACACCTTC
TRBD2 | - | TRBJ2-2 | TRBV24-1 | CATSGPVAGTGELFF | TGTGCCACCAGTGGACCGGTAGCGGGAACCGGGGAGCTGTTTTTT
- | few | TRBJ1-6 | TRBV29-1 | CSVDEGDSPLHF | TGCAGCGTTGATGAAGGGGATTCACCCCTCCACTTT
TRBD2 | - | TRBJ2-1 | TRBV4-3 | CASSRLTSGRSNEQFF | TGCGCCAGCAGCCGCCTTACTAGCGGGAGAAGCAATGAGCAGTTCTTC
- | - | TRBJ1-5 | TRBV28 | CASSSHPLQGLGNQPQHF | TGTGCCAGCAGTTCCCACCCTCTGCAGGGTTTGGGCAATCAGCCCCAGCATTTT
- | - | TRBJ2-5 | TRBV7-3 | CASSRTGLETQYF | TGTGCCAGCAGCAGAACAGGGCTGGAGACCCAGTACTTC
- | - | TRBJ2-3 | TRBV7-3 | CASSPLEGSDTQYF | TGTGCCAGCAGCCCCTTAGAGGGATCAGATACGCAGTATTTT
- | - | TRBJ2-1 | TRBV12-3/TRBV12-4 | CASSLRFYNEQFF | TGTGCCAGCAGTTTACGGTTCTACAATGAGCAGTTCTTC
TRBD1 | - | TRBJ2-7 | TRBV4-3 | CASSHLGQGAEQYF | TGCGCCAGCAGCCACCTGGGACAGGGGGCCGAGCAGTACTTC
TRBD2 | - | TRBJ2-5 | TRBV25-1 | CASKRGEETQYF | TGTGCCAGCAAACGGGGGGAAGAGACCCAGTACTTC
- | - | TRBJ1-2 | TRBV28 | CASSPGLRGYTF | TGTGCCAGCAGTCCGGGACTGCGGGGCTACACCTTC
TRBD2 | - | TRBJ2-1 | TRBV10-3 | CAISETSGDSYNEQFF | TGTGCCATCAGTGAGACTAGCGGGGACTCCTACAATGAGCAGTTCTTC
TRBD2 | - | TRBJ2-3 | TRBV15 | CATSSGSLAGGVGWGTDTQYF | TGTGCCACCAGCAGTGGCTCGTTAGCGGGGGGAGTCGGTTGGGGCACAGATACGCAGTATTTT
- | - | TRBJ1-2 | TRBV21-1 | CASSPPGPFNYGYTF | TGTGCCAGCAGCCCTCCAGGGCCTTTTAACTATGGCTACACCTTC
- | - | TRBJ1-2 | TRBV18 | CASSPNLNREAYGYTF | TGTGCCAGCTCACCAAATCTTAACAGGGAAGCCTATGGCTACACCTTC
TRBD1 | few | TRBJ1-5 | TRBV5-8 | CASSMDRDRQPQHF | TGTGCCAGCAGCATGGACAGGGACAGACAGCCCCAGCATTTT
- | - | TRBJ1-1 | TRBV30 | CAWSRGQATEAFF | TGTGCCTGGAGTAGAGGACAAGCCACTGAAGCTTTCTTT
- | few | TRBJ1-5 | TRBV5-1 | CASSPGQNNQPQHF | TGCGCCAGCAGCCCCGGACAGAACAATCAGCCCCAGCATTTT
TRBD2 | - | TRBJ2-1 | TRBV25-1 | CASSGLAGEYEQFF | TGTGCCAGCAGTGGACTAGCGGGAGAATACGAGCAGTTCTTC
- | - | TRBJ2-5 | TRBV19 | CASSIQGGETQYF | TGTGCCAGTAGTATTCAGGGGGGTGAGACCCAGTACTTC